Listed below are T cell receptor beta chains from one sample, sequenced in a study of beta chain features in type 1 diabetes. Method: immunoSEQ multiplex PCR; TCRdb's copy keeps in-frame clones and lacks some. The sample shows about 640,000 clones, 12% of them seen only once. Sequenced: naive CD4+ T cells from blood. These receptors originate from a man aged 25-45 years with type 1 diabetes. CDR3s leave out the opening cysteine and the closing phenylalanine or tryptophan. A row's size may be missing; if present it is once, few, many or a size class.

size,V,J,CDR3
.,TRBV11-2,TRBJ2-7,ASSPDRGHYEQY
few,TRBV11-3,TRBJ1-6,ASSTANSPLH
few,TRBV6-5,TRBJ1-6,ASREGLYSPLH
few,TRBV11-2,TRBJ1-1,ASSRQGQGNTEAF
.,TRBV2,TRBJ2-5,ASSVVVRETQY
few,TRBV5-1,TRBJ1-2,ASSSHSGTGFNYGYT
.,TRBV10-3,TRBJ1-1,AISRQGLTEAF
.,TRBV9,TRBJ2-2,ASSSQTGGNTGELF
.,TRBV27,TRBJ2-3,ASRVTGADTQY
.,TRBV4-2,TRBJ2-3,ASSQERTRGDTQY
.,TRBV30,TRBJ1-6,AWRGPLDRHNSPLH
few,TRBV30,TRBJ1-6,AWRQDDYNSPLH
.,TRBV29-1,TRBJ1-2,SVGDRGNYGYT
.,TRBV20-1,TRBJ2-1,SARGLNEQF
.,TRBV4-3,TRBJ2-7,ASSQDRFSSYEQY
few,TRBV27,TRBJ2-3,ASSPSGGVTDTQY
.,TRBV30,TRBJ2-5,AWSAGEKETQY
few,TRBV2,TRBJ2-1,ASSTTDGEQF